This T cell receptor (beta chain) derives from a study of T cells after yellow fever vaccination. The germline V gene has CDR1 SSHAT and CDR2 FNYEAQ (reference sequence). The trim removed 5 bases at V and 7 bases at J, leaving 8 bases unmatched. CDR3 size: 16 residues. Many counts were recorded for this clonotype. TCRdb recomputed calls from the 5' RACE reads with MiXCR, one row per CDR3 protein. This repertoire shows 14,000 or so distinct CDR3 sequences, about 7.1% found once; its top ten account for 1.5% to 2%. J is TRBJ2-1 and V is TRBV7-7, with 13 nucleotides matching TRBD2. The receptor's source is a man aged 18-30 years who received the YFV17D yellow fever vaccine. Sample: PBMCs, either bulk or a sorted T-cell subset (CD4+, CD8+, memory, or dextramer-sorted; not recorded which), taken on the day of the yellow fever booster vaccination. CDR3 DNA sequence: TGTGCCAGCAGCGCGGTACTAGCGGGGGGGCCGAATGAGCAGTTCTTC. It codes for CASSAVLAGGPNEQFF.